The present TCR beta chain was sequenced within a study of shared clonotypes between healthy human individuals. The length of the CDR3 is 11 residues. With 4 bases removed from V and 12 bases from J, the gap between germline ends came to 13 bases. Germline V gene lookup returns CDR1 SGHRS and CDR2 YFSETQ. Assay used: immunoSEQ multiplex PCR; TCRdb lists only in-frame clones, some missing. The sample records roughly 2.2 million clones, 85% to 95% being singletons. This clonotype was sampled from a man between 18 and 29 years old in good health. Some clones in this sample may be carry-over from other donors' samples. The sample consisted of naive CD4+ T cells from PBMCs. Subset of the sample: CD45RA+ positively selected. This chain joins TRBV5-1 and TRBJ2-5; D might be TRBD1 or TRBD2, each matching 5 bases. CDR3 region: CASSVEGPEYF. In DNA, the CDR3 is TGCGCCAGCAGCGTAGAGGGACCCGAGTACTTC.